A selection of T cell receptor beta chains follows, all from one sample in a study of shared clonotypes between healthy human individuals. Clones were read by immunoSEQ multiplex PCR, and TCRdb kept only the in-frame ones, dropping some. The sample lists about 700,000 clones, 92% occurring once. The sequencing sample was made of naive CD8+ T cells sorted from blood. The receptors come from a man between 25 and 39 years old in good health. Each CDR3 is given with its conserved first and last residue. Fields, in order: J gene, clone size, V gene, D gene, CDR3 protein, CDR3 DNA. The D gene is left open where the match is weak. Clone size appears in some rows only: once, few, many, or a class for an expanded clone.

j_gene: TRBJ2-2
abundance: .
v_gene: TRBV14
d_gene: TRBD2
CDR3aa: CASSQDVEREYLTGELFF
CDR3nt: TGTGCCAGCAGCCAAGATGTCGAGCGGGAGTATTTAACCGGGGAGCTGTTTTTT

j_gene: TRBJ2-1
abundance: .
v_gene: TRBV5-4
d_gene: .
CDR3aa: CASSLTFQGYNEQFF
CDR3nt: TGTGCCAGCAGCTTGACGTTCCAGGGCTACAATGAGCAGTTCTTC

j_gene: TRBJ2-7
abundance: .
v_gene: TRBV7-9
d_gene: .
CDR3aa: CASSLTSSDPYEQYF
CDR3nt: TGTGCCAGCAGCTTAACGAGCTCCGACCCCTACGAGCAGTACTTC

j_gene: TRBJ2-1
abundance: .
v_gene: TRBV7-9
d_gene: .
CDR3aa: CASSILLDNEQFF
CDR3nt: TGTGCCAGCAGTATTCTCCTGGACAATGAGCAGTTCTTC

j_gene: TRBJ2-3
abundance: .
v_gene: TRBV7-3
d_gene: .
CDR3aa: CASSVGDLADTQYF
CDR3nt: TGTGCCAGCAGCGTAGGGGACCTGGCAGATACGCAGTATTTT

j_gene: TRBJ1-4
abundance: .
v_gene: TRBV7-9
d_gene: TRBD1
CDR3aa: CASSRTGINEKLFF
CDR3nt: TGTGCCAGCAGCCGGACAGGCATTAATGAAAAACTGTTTTTT

j_gene: TRBJ2-7
abundance: .
v_gene: TRBV14
d_gene: .
CDR3aa: CASSQSYEQYF
CDR3nt: TGTGCCAGCAGCCAGAGCTACGAGCAGTACTTC

j_gene: TRBJ2-1
abundance: .
v_gene: TRBV7-8
d_gene: .
CDR3aa: CASSQYRGSEQFF
CDR3nt: TGTGCCAGCAGCCAATACCGGGGCAGTGAGCAGTTCTTC

j_gene: TRBJ2-3
abundance: .
v_gene: TRBV7-9
d_gene: TRBD1
CDR3aa: CASSSGTGTLTDTQYF
CDR3nt: TGTGCCAGCAGCTCCGGGACAGGGACTCTCACAGATACGCAGTATTTT

j_gene: TRBJ1-5
abundance: few
v_gene: TRBV27
d_gene: TRBD1
CDR3aa: CASSSGQGAVQPQHF
CDR3nt: TGTGCCAGCAGTTCGGGACAGGGGGCTGTTCAGCCCCAGCATTTT

j_gene: TRBJ2-1
abundance: .
v_gene: TRBV28
d_gene: .
CDR3aa: CASSDGGSYNEQFF
CDR3nt: TGTGCCAGCAGCGATGGGGGTTCCTACAATGAGCAGTTCTTC

j_gene: TRBJ2-7
abundance: .
v_gene: TRBV19
d_gene: TRBD1
CDR3aa: CASSMGTGAYEQYF
CDR3nt: TGTGCCAGTAGTATGGGGACAGGGGCCTACGAGCAGTACTTC

j_gene: TRBJ2-7
abundance: .
v_gene: TRBV7-9
d_gene: .
CDR3aa: CASSFPPNPSYEQYF
CDR3nt: TGTGCCAGCAGCTTTCCCCCTAATCCCTCCTACGAGCAGTACTTC

j_gene: TRBJ2-2
abundance: .
v_gene: TRBV10-3
d_gene: TRBD2
CDR3aa: CAIRGLANQRNTGELFF
CDR3nt: TGTGCCATCAGAGGACTAGCGAATCAACGGAACACCGGGGAGCTGTTTTTT

j_gene: TRBJ2-4
abundance: .
v_gene: TRBV7-9
d_gene: TRBD2
CDR3aa: CASSPGETSGLAKNIQYF
CDR3nt: TGTGCCAGCAGCCCGGGGGAGACTAGCGGACTAGCCAAAAACATTCAGTACTTC

j_gene: TRBJ2-7
abundance: .
v_gene: TRBV4-1
d_gene: .
CDR3aa: CASSPLGQGYHEQYF
CDR3nt: TGCGCCAGCAGTCCCTTGGGGCAGGGATATCACGAGCAGTACTTC

j_gene: TRBJ2-4
abundance: .
v_gene: TRBV7-9
d_gene: TRBD2
CDR3aa: CASSLPYGLAGRAKNIQYF
CDR3nt: TGTGCCAGCAGCTTACCTTATGGACTAGCGGGACGAGCCAAAAACATTCAGTACTTC

j_gene: TRBJ2-7
abundance: .
v_gene: TRBV6-6
d_gene: .
CDR3aa: CASSYPDNPYEQYF
CDR3nt: TGTGCCAGCAGTTACCCGGACAATCCCTACGAGCAGTACTTC

j_gene: TRBJ1-2
abundance: .
v_gene: TRBV19
d_gene: .
CDR3aa: CASSRDGTSGYGYTF
CDR3nt: TGTGCCAGTAGTAGGGACGGGACGTCTGGTTATGGCTACACCTTC

j_gene: TRBJ1-2
abundance: .
v_gene: TRBV6-5
d_gene: TRBD1
CDR3aa: CASSPRGTGDYGYTF
CDR3nt: TGTGCCAGCAGCCCTCGAGGGACAGGGGATTACGGCTACACCTTC

j_gene: TRBJ2-5
abundance: once
v_gene: TRBV7-9
d_gene: TRBD1
CDR3aa: CASSLIGTGGMETQYF
CDR3nt: TGTGCCAGCAGCTTAATCGGGACAGGGGGCATGGAGACCCAGTACTTC

j_gene: TRBJ2-1
abundance: .
v_gene: TRBV13
d_gene: .
CDR3aa: CASSQRLGNEQFF
CDR3nt: TGTGCCAGCAGCCAACGGCTAGGAAATGAGCAGTTCTTC

j_gene: TRBJ2-1
abundance: .
v_gene: TRBV4-1
d_gene: .
CDR3aa: CASSQVPANEQFF
CDR3nt: TGCGCCAGCAGCCAAGTGCCGGCCAATGAGCAGTTCTTC

j_gene: TRBJ2-5
abundance: .
v_gene: TRBV9
d_gene: .
CDR3aa: CASSGPSAVETQYF
CDR3nt: TGTGCCAGCAGTGGCCCCTCAGCGGTAGAGACCCAGTACTTC

j_gene: TRBJ1-2
abundance: .
v_gene: TRBV7-9
d_gene: TRBD1
CDR3aa: CASSLTGVDGYTF
CDR3nt: TGTGCCAGCAGCTTAACAGGGGTAGATGGCTACACCTTC

j_gene: TRBJ2-7
abundance: .
v_gene: TRBV5-4
d_gene: TRBD2
CDR3aa: CASSLEGSGGYEQYF
CDR3nt: TGTGCCAGCAGCCTGGAGGGCTCGGGGGGCTACGAGCAGTACTTC

j_gene: TRBJ2-3
abundance: .
v_gene: TRBV9
d_gene: TRBD2
CDR3aa: CASSASGSIVDTQYF
CDR3nt: TGTGCCAGCAGCGCTAGCGGGAGCATCGTAGATACGCAGTATTTT

j_gene: TRBJ2-7
abundance: .
v_gene: TRBV28
d_gene: .
CDR3aa: CASSLFSGRAEQYF
CDR3nt: TGTGCCAGCAGTTTATTTTCCGGGAGAGCCGAGCAGTACTTC

j_gene: TRBJ2-1
abundance: .
v_gene: TRBV29-1
d_gene: .
CDR3aa: CSVLTGFNEQFF
CDR3nt: TGCAGCGTTCTAACAGGGTTCAATGAGCAGTTCTTC